This T cell receptor beta chain was captured by sequencing in a study of blood T cell repertoires in COVID-19 (dated by TCRdb to about 2020). Background for the entire study: Samples covering the acute and convalescent phases of COVID-19 were provided by collaborators in the United States, Italy and Spain. Nearly every sample came with metadata listing a de-identified subject ID, COVID-19 status, age in years and sex. A freely available public database, intended as a resource for researchers studying the immune response to SARS-CoV-2, is where the repertoires were released. The samples were drawn from two sources: the first 160 participants of the ongoing ImmuneRACE study, and 1,000 to 1,500 subjects contributed by 6 global collaborators. Subjects who had been exposed to COVID-19, were actively infected with it, or had recovered from it provided the deeply sampled blood TCRbeta repertoires that made up the dataset. The prospective study material was composed of cDNA or gDNA derived from T cells, B-cell-depleted T cells, or PBMCs. Where available, HLA class I and class II types were taken from metadata supplied by the sample provider and were not determined by assay-based typing.

Collaborating institutions collected whole blood in K2EDTA tubes following their own protocols. For TCRbeta analysis, collaborators shipped samples in one of three forms: frozen whole blood, isolated PBMCs, or DNA extracted from either of those sample types. A remark on this clone: Its antigen has not been determined. Base qualities are not at hand, and no much larger clone is one base apart. The same CDR3 can be traced to other DNA sequences in this sample.

Here V drops 6 bases and J drops 5 bases, and the junction holds 4 bases not matched to any gene. Per the germline V gene, SNHLY is the CDR1 and FYNNEI is the CDR2. The CDR3 goes from the cysteine to the phenylalanine over 13 residues. The CDR3 DNA has 39 bases and is translated from base 1. The full study reports these points: The quantity of clinical and demographic metadata differed by source and by participant and was supplied without curation.

The immunoSEQ Assay, a bias-controlled multiplex PCR, was used to amplify TCRbeta CDR3 regions from genomic DNA. As for the authors' bioinformatics: The number of nucleated cells in each sample was estimated from the amplification of reference gene primers within the assay. To quantify the absolute abundance of each unique TCRbeta CDR3 rearrangement, sequence reads were collapsed and filtered. For each sample, productive Simpson clonality was calculated as the square root of Simpson's diversity index over productive rearrangements. This immuneACCESS table, as held by TCRdb, lists in-frame sequences with V and J called but not all clones. Of the missing ones, under half trace to an unresolved V gene in checked studies; the others have no known cause. The D gene and trimming were derived from the DNA, and the V and J assignments and clone size from that table. The sample includes approximately 75,000 clones, with approximately 79% observed a single time. Together, the top ten hold around 2.6% of the sample.

The sequenced material came from peripheral blood. This TCR was sampled from a human donor with acute or convalescent COVID-19. The donor label of this sample is uncertain. Here the chain combines TRBV2 and TRBJ2-5; 9 junctional bases match TRBD1. In nucleotide form, the sequence is TGTGCCAGCAGCGGACAGGGGAGGGAGACCCAGTACTTC. This is translated as CASSGQGRETQYF.